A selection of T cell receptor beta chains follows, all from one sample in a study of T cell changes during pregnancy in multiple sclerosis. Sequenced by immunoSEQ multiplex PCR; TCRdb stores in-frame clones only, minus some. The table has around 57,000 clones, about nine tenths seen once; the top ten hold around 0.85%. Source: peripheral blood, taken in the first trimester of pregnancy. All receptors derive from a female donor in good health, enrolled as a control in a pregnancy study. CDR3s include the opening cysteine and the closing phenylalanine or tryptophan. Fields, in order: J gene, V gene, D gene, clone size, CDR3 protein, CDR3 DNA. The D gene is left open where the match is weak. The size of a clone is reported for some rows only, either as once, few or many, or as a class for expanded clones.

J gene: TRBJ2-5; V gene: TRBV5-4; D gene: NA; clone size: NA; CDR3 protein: CASSLARETQYF; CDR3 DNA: TGTGCCAGCAGCTTGGCCAGAGAGACCCAGTACTTC
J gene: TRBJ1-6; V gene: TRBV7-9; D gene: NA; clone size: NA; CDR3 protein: CASSFEGSGAITLHF; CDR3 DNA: TGTGCCAGCAGCTTTGAAGGCTCAGGGGCCATCACCCTCCACTTT
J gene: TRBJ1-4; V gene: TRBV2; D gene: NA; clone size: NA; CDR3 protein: CASYDRGSGNEKLFF; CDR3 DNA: TGTGCCAGCTATGACCGAGGGTCTGGTAATGAAAAACTGTTTTTT
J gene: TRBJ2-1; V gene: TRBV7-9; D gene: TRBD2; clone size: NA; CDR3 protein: CASRTVEGGEGYEQFF; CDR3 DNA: TGTGCCAGCAGAACAGTGGAGGGAGGGGAGGGCTATGAGCAGTTCTTC
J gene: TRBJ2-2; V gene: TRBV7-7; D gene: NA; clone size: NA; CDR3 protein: CASSLDTRPGELFF; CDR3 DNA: TGTGCCAGCAGCTTAGACACTAGACCCGGGGAGCTGTTTTTT
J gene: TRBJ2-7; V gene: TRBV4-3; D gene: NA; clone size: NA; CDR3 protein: CASSQETSSYEQYF; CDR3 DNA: TGCGCCAGCAGCCAAGAAACCAGCTCCTACGAGCAGTACTTC
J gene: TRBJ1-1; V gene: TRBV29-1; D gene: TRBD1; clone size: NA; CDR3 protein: CSGNRGRNTEAFF; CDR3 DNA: TGCAGCGGTAACAGGGGCCGGAACACTGAAGCTTTCTTT
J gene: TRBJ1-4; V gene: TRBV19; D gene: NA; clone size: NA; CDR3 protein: CASSPPGLNEKLFF; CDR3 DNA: TGTGCCAGTAGCCCTCCGGGTTTGAATGAAAAACTGTTTTTT
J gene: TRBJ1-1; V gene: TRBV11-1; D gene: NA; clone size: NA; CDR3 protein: CASSLGQMNTEAFF; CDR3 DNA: TGTGCCAGCAGCTTAGGGCAGATGAACACTGAAGCTTTCTTT
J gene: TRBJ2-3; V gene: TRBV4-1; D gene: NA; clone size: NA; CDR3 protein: CASSQDRGGGDTQYF; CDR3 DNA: TGCGCCAGCAGCCAAGATAGAGGGGGTGGGGATACGCAGTATTTT
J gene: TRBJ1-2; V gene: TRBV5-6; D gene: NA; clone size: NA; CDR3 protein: CASSLGQIALGYTF; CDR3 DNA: TGTGCCAGCAGCTTGGGACAGATTGCCCTTGGCTACACCTTC
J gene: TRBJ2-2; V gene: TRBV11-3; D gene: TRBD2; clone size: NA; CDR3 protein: CASSPGLAGPGELFF; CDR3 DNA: TGTGCCAGCAGCCCGGGCCTAGCGGGGCCCGGGGAGCTGTTTTTT
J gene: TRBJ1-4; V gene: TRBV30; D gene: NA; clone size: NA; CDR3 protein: CAWSPPKEKLFF; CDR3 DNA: TGTGCCTGGAGCCCTCCTAAAGAAAAACTGTTTTTT
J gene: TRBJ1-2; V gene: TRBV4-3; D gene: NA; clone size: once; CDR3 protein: CASSQDLEEGAHLGGYTF; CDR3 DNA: TGCGCCAGCAGCCAAGATCTTGAGGAGGGAGCCCACCTAGGTGGCTACACCTTC
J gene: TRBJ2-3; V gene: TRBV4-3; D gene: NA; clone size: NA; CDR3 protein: CASSQDYRSGSSDTQYF; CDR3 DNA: TGCGCCAGCAGCCAAGATTACAGAAGCGGTTCCTCAGATACGCAGTATTTT
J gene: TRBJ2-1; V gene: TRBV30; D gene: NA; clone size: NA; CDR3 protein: CACLLSYNEQFF; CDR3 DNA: TGTGCCTGCCTTCTCTCCTACAATGAGCAGTTCTTC
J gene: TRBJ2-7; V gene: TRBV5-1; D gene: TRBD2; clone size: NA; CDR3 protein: CASSLGLAGGREQYF; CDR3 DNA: TGCGCCAGCAGCTTGGGACTAGCGGGGGGCCGGGAGCAGTACTTC
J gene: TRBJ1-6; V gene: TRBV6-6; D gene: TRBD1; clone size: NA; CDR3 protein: CASSTRRDRGLSPLHF; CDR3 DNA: TGTGCCAGCAGCACACGCCGGGACAGGGGGCTTTCACCCCTCCACTTT
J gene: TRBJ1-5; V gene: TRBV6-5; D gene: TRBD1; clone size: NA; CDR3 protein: CASRDRSSNQPQHF; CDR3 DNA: TGTGCCAGCCGGGACAGGTCTAGCAATCAGCCCCAGCATTTT
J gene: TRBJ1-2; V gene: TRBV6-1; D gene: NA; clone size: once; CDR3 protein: CASGTGPLLYGYTF; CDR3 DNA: TGTGCCAGCGGCACAGGTCCGCTGCTCTATGGCTACACCTTC
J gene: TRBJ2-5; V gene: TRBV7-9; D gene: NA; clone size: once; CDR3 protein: CASSFGRGQETQYF; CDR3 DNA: TGTGCCAGCAGCTTCGGCAGGGGTCAAGAGACCCAGTACTTC
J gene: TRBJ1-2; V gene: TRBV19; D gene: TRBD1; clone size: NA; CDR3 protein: CASSTQTGGYTF; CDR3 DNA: TGTGCCAGTAGTACCCAGACAGGGGGCTACACCTTC
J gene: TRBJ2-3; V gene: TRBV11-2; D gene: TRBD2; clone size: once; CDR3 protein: CASSLELAGPDTQYF; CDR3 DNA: TGTGCCAGCAGCTTAGAGCTAGCGGGCCCTGATACGCAGTATTTT
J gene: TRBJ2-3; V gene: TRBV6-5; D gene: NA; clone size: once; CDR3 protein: CAISRESTDTQYF; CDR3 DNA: TGTGCCATTTCTCGGGAAAGCACAGATACGCAGTATTTT
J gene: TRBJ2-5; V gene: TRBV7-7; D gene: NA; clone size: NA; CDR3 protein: CASSPRDFQETQYF; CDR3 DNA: TGTGCTAGCAGCCCCCGGGACTTCCAAGAGACCCAGTACTTC
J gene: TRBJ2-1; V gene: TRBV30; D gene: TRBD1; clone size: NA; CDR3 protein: CASPSGQGNPFEQFF; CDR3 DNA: TGTGCCTCCCCCTCCGGACAGGGAAATCCGTTTGAGCAGTTCTTC
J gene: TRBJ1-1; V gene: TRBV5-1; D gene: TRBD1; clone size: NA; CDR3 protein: CASSWEQGSTEAFF; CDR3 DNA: TGCGCCAGCAGCTGGGAACAGGGGAGCACTGAAGCTTTCTTT
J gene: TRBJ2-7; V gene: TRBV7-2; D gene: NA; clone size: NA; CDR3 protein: CASSLGERVNEQYF; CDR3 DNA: TGTGCCAGCAGCTTAGGGGAGCGGGTCAACGAGCAGTACTTC
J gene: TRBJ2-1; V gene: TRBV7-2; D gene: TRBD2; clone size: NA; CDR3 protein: CASSLAGGGAFNEQFF; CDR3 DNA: TGTGCCAGCAGCTTAGCTGGCGGGGGGGCATTTAATGAGCAGTTCTTC
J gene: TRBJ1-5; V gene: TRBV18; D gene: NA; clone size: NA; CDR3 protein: CASSPGQDQPQHF; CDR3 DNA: TGTGCCAGCTCACCGGGGCAAGATCAGCCCCAGCATTTT
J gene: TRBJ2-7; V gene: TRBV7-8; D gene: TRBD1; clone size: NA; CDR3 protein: CASSNRDSSYEQYF; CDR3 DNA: TGTGCCAGCAGCAACCGGGACAGCTCCTACGAGCAGTACTTC
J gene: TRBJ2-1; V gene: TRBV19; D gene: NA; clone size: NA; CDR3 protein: CASSMGAFGGSEDEQFF; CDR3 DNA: TGTGCCAGTAGTATGGGGGCGTTTGGGGGCAGTGAAGATGAGCAGTTCTTC
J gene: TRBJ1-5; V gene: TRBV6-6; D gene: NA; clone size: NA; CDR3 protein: CASSYNPGNQPQHF; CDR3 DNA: TGTGCCAGCAGTTATAATCCAGGAAATCAGCCCCAGCATTTT
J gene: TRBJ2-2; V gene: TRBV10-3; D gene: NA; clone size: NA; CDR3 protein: CAISVEVNTGELFF; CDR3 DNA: TGTGCCATCAGTGTCGAGGTCAACACCGGGGAGCTGTTTTTT
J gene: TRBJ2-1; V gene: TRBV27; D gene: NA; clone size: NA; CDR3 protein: CASSFGTNINEQFF; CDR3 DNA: TGTGCCAGCAGTTTCGGGACAAATATTAATGAGCAGTTCTTC
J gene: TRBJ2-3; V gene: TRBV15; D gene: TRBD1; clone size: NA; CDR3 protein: CATATGVTDTQYF; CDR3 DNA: TGTGCCACCGCGACAGGGGTCACAGATACGCAGTATTTT
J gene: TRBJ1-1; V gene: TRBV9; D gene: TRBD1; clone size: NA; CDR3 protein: CASSVTWTGAEAFF; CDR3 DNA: TGTGCCAGCAGCGTGACGTGGACAGGCGCTGAAGCTTTCTTT
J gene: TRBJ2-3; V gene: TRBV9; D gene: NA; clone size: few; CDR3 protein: CASSVFSGGTSDTQYF; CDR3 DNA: TGTGCCAGCAGCGTATTCTCGGGGGGCACGTCAGATACGCAGTATTTT
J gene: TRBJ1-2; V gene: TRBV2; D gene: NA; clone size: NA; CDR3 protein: CASRVNTRTAYGYTF; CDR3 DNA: TGTGCCAGCAGGGTAAATACACGAACCGCATATGGCTACACCTTC
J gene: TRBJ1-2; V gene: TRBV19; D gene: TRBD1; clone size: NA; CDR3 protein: CATGTGGGGYTF; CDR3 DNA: TGTGCCACCGGCACAGGGGGCGGTGGCTACACCTTC
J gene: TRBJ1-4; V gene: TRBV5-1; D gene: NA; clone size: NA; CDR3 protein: CASSRNSVDEKLFF; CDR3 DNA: TGCGCCAGCAGTCGTAATTCAGTGGATGAAAAACTGTTTTTT
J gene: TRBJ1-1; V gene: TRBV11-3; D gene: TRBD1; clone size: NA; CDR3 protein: CASSVSGQGNTEAFF; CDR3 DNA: TGTGCCAGCAGCGTAAGTGGACAGGGGAACACTGAAGCTTTCTTT
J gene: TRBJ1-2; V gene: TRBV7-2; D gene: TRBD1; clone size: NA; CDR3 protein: CASSSTRQGYGYTF; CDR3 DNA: TGTGCCAGCAGCTCGACCCGACAGGGATATGGCTACACCTTC
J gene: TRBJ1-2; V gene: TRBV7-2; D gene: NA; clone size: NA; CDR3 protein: CASSEEERWQGTGYTF; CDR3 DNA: TGTGCCAGCAGCGAAGAAGAAAGGTGGCAGGGGACCGGCTACACCTTC
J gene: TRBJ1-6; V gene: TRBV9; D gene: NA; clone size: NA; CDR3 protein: CASRGGNSPLHF; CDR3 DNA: TGTGCCAGCAGGGGAGGTAATTCACCCCTCCACTTT
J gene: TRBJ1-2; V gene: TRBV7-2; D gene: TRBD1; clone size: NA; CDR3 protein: CASRPNRDRGAGYGYTF; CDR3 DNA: TGTGCCAGCAGACCTAACCGGGACAGGGGGGCCGGCTATGGCTACACCTTC
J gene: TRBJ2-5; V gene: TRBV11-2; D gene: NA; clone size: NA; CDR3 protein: CASSRSRVSETQYF; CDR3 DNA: TGTGCCAGCAGCCGATCGAGGGTTAGTGAGACCCAGTACTTC
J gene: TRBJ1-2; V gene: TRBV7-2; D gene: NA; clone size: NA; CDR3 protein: CASSFSGGQGYGYTF; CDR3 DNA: TGTGCCAGCAGCTTTAGCGGTGGTCAGGGCTATGGCTACACCTTC
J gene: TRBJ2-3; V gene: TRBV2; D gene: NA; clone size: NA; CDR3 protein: CASRRDSSTDTQYF; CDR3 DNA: TGTGCCAGCAGGAGGGACTCATCCACAGATACGCAGTATTTT
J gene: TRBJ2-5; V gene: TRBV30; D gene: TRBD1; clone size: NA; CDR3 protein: CAGELGQGEETQYF; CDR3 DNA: TGTGCCGGCGAACTGGGACAGGGGGAAGAGACCCAGTACTTC
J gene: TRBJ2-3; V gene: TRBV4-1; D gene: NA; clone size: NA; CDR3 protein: CASSQPLGPEVDTQYF; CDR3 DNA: TGCGCCAGCAGCCAACCTCTAGGCCCCGAGGTAGATACGCAGTATTTT
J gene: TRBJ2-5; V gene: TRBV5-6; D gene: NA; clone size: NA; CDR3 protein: CASSLDGQETQYF; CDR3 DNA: TGTGCCAGCAGCTTGGACGGCCAAGAGACCCAGTACTTC
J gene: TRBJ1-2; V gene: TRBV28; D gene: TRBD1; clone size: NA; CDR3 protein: CASSSGQGIVGYGYTF; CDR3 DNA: TGTGCCAGCAGTTCGGGACAGGGAATTGTTGGGTATGGCTACACCTTC
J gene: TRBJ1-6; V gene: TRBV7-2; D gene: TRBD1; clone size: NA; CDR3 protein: CASSAGQVYNSPLHF; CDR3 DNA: TGTGCCAGCAGCGCCGGACAGGTTTATAATTCACCCCTCCACTTT
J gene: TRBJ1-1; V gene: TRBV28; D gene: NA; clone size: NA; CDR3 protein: CASRDEAEAFF; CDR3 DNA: TGTGCCAGCAGGGATGAGGCTGAAGCTTTCTTT
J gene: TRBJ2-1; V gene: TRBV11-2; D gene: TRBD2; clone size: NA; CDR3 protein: CASRPSLLAGGYNEQFF; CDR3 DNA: TGTGCCAGCAGACCCTCGCTACTAGCGGGGGGCTACAATGAGCAGTTCTTC